The next 30 T cell receptor beta chains were all read from a single sample in a study of cytomegalovirus exposure and HLA in healthy donors. Use of 60 Vbeta and 13 Jbeta primers characterized the PCR. The data were produced by immunoSEQ multiplex PCR, yet TCRdb's version contains in-frame clones alone and is incomplete. The sample comprises 120,000 to 150,000 clones, approximately 83% of which are singletons, and around 4% rests with the top ten. Sequencing used PBMCs. The receptors shown here come from a man in his forties in good health and CMV-seropositive.

This clone appeared a single time. The chain uses TRBV9 and TRBJ2-4, with 7 bases identical to TRBD1. CDR1 and CDR2 (germline): SGDLS, YYNGEE. This CDR3 region has 16 residues. V was clipped by 4 bases and J by 8 bases; unmatched bases: 15. CDR3 coding DNA: TGTGCCAGCAGCCTCGGTCGGGACAGACCTTCGGACATTCAGTACTTC. Translation gives CASSLGRDRPSDIQYF.

V usage is TRBV9 and J usage is TRBJ2-1, with 8 bases aligning to TRBD2. J lost 2 bases, V lost 2 bases, and 3 bases had no gene match. Germline lookup yields CDR1 SGDLS and CDR2 YYNGEE. The CDR3 is made up of 15 amino acids. The CDR3 protein is CASSVGTSPYNEQFF. As DNA, the CDR3 is TGTGCCAGCAGCGTTGGGACTAGTCCCTACAATGAGCAGTTCTTC.

The chain carries TRBV10-3 and TRBJ1-3, with 10 bases fitting TRBD1. This CDR3 comprises 14 residues. From germline, CDR1 is ENHRY and CDR2 SYGVKD. Trimming at V came to 7 bases and at J to 7 bases, leaving 7 bases not matched to a gene. The CDR3 sequence is CAIKGQGLGNTIYF. The DNA of the CDR3 is TGTGCCATCAAGGGACAGGGGTTGGGGAACACCATATATTTT.

This sequence joins TRBV6-5 and TRBJ1-5; TRBD1 matches 7 bases. CDR1 is MNHEY, CDR2 SVGAGI, per germline. Trimming cost V 6 bases and J 2 bases; bases outside gene matches: 4. The CDR3 consists of 14 residues. The CDR3 coding sequence is TGTGCCAGCAGGCGGACAGGTCGCAATCAGCCCCAGCATTTT. Its protein is CASRRTGRNQPQHF.

This chain connects TRBV7-2 to TRBJ1-1, with 7 nucleotides matching TRBD1. The CDR3 contains 13 residues. Germline loops: CDR1 SGHTA, CDR2 FQGNSA. Losses at the gene ends were 5 bases for V and 5 bases for J; bases not matched to a gene: 5. Here the CDR3 DNA reads TGTGCCAGCAGCCGGAGACAGGGAACTGAAGCTTTCTTT. This codes for CASSRRQGTEAFF.

This clone has only a few counts. The chain employs TRBV7-3 and TRBJ2-2; perhaps TRBD2 as D (6 bases). V was trimmed by 4 bases and J by 6 bases, leaving 6 bases between them. The germline CDR1 and CDR2 sequences are SGHTA and FQGTGA. This CDR3 has 12 residues. Here the CDR3 DNA reads TGTGCCAGCAGCTGGGGGGCCGGGGAGCTGTTTTTT. Protein sequence: CASSWGAGELFF.

This clone was recorded once. The chain uses TRBV11-2 and TRBJ2-5; 12 bases fit TRBD2. V shed 0 bases, J shed 7 bases, and the junction held 9 bases outside the gene matches. The CDR3 consists of 17 residues. From germline, CDR1 is SGHAT and CDR2 FQNNGV. CDR3 protein: CASSLDRASGGAGTQYF. The CDR3 nucleotides are TGTGCCAGCAGCTTAGATCGGGCTAGCGGGGGGGCCGGGACCCAGTACTTC.

This chain uses TRBV19 with TRBJ1-5; TRBD1 matches 11 bases. CDR1 and CDR2 (germline): LNHDA, SQIVND (reference sequence). V lost 7 bases to trimming and J lost 4 bases; unmatched junction nucleotides: 6. CDR3 size: 15 residues. The CDR3 nucleotides read TGTGCCAGTAACCGGGACAGGGGGAGGAATCAGCCCCAGCATTTT. The encoded protein is CASNRDRGRNQPQHF.

This clone is a singleton in its sample. The gene calls are TRBV9 and TRBJ2-3; 12 bases line up with TRBD2. CDR3 length: 17 residues. In germline, CDR1 is SGDLS, CDR2 YYNGEE. V dropped 0 bases and J dropped 1; count of bases not matched to a gene: 3. The CDR3 sequence is CASSVARLAGGTDTQYF. The CDR3 coding sequence is TGTGCCAGCAGCGTAGCTAGACTAGCGGGGGGCACAGATACGCAGTATTTT.

The V gene is TRBV6-6, the J gene TRBJ2-7; 9 nucleotides align to TRBD2. Germline values: CDR1 MNHNY, CDR2 SVGAGI (reference sequence). The CDR3 consists of 13 residues. With 10 bases clipped from V and 3 bases from J, the junction kept 7 bases outside the gene matches. The CDR3 spells CAISREGLYEQYF. Here the CDR3 DNA reads TGTGCCATCTCGCGGGAGGGCCTCTACGAGCAGTACTTC.

V usage is TRBV7-9 and J usage is TRBJ1-3, with 9 bases aligning to TRBD1. This CDR3 has 19 amino acids. Germline values: CDR1 SEHNR, CDR2 FQNEAQ (reference sequence). Germline trimming cut 3 bases from V and 2 bases from J; bases unmatched to any gene: 14. The DNA of the CDR3 is TGTGCCAGCAGCTTTCCCCTGTTGGGACAGGGTGTTACTGGAAACACCATATATTTT. Residues: CASSFPLLGQGVTGNTIYF.

The chain joins TRBV10-3 to TRBJ1-4; no clear D. V was pared by 3 bases and J by 8 bases, with 10 bases between. The CDR3 extends over 13 amino acids. Germline CDR1 ENHRY, CDR2 SYGVKD. CDR3 region: CAISETEGEKLFF. CDR3 sequence (DNA): TGTGCCATCAGTGAAACCGAGGGAGAAAAACTGTTTTTT.

The chain couples TRBV11-2 to TRBJ2-5; 10 nucleotides agree with TRBD2. Germline assignment: CDR1 SGHAT and CDR2 FQNNGV. The junction had 5 bases not matched to a gene; V was cut back by 5 bases and J by 2 bases. The CDR3 consists of 15 residues. The CDR3 nucleotides read TGTGCCAGCAGCCCGAAGGGACTAGCGCAAGAGACCCAGTACTTC. It codes for CASSPKGLAQETQYF.

This clone was counted only a few times. The rearrangement uses TRBV9 and TRBJ2-1; 11 nucleotides agree with TRBD2. Germline V gene lookup returns CDR1 SGDLS and CDR2 YYNGEE. With V trimmed by 4 bases and J by 5 bases, 8 bases remained unmatched. The CDR3 length is 16 residues. CDR3 coding DNA: TGTGCCAGCAGCTCTAGCGGGGGGTTACCCGACAATGAGCAGTTCTTC. This codes for CASSSSGGLPDNEQFF.

This chain joins TRBV30 and TRBJ1-5, with D perhaps TRBD1 (6 bases). This CDR3 region has 13 residues. V lost 5 bases and J lost 7, with 15 bases in between. The germline V gene has CDR1 GTSNPN and CDR2 SVGIG (reference sequence). The CDR3: CAWEQGRGQPQHF. In DNA, the CDR3 is TGTGCCTGGGAACAGGGAAGGGGCCAGCCCCAGCATTTT.

The chain carries TRBV19 and TRBJ2-5; TRBD1 matches 9 bases. Per germline, CDR1 LNHDA and CDR2 SQIVND (reference sequence). The CDR3 loop spans 16 amino acids. The trim removed 6 bases at V and 3 bases at J, leaving 11 bases unmatched. The CDR3 reads CASSHLLGQGEETQYF. CDR3 sequence (DNA): TGTGCCAGTAGCCATTTATTGGGACAGGGAGAAGAGACCCAGTACTTC.

V usage is TRBV4-2 and J usage is TRBJ1-1; possible D gene TRBD1, 5 bases. CDR3 length: 16 amino acids. The germline CDR1 and CDR2 sequences are LGHNA and YNFKEQ. Between the trimmed V and J ends, which lost 2 bases and 5 bases, there was a span of 18 bases. Here the CDR3 DNA reads TGTGCCAGCAGCCAATTCAAGGGGCGTGAACGGACTGAAGCTTTCTTT. Translating it yields CASSQFKGRERTEAFF.

This clone came up once. The CDR3 spells CASSSPRVAPTYEQYF. Here the CDR3 DNA reads TGTGCCAGCAGCTCCCCGAGGGTAGCGCCAACCTACGAGCAGTACTTC. The rearrangement joins TRBV7-9 to TRBJ2-7; D possibly corresponds to TRBD2 (5 bases). V gave up 4 bases and J gave up 2 bases, with 18 bases separating them. The CDR3 has 16 amino acids. Germline lookup yields CDR1 SEHNR and CDR2 FQNEAQ (reference sequence). Full variable domain (missing parts from reference TRBV7-9 and TRBJ2-7): DTGVSQNPRHKITKRGQNVTFRCDPISEHNRLYWYRQTLGQGPEFLTYFQNEAQLEKSRLLSDRFSAERPKGSFSTLEIQRTEQGDSAMYLCASSSPRVAPTYEQYFGPGTRLTVT.

This chain links TRBV30 with TRBJ2-2; D gene unclear. The CDR3 sequence is 14 residues long. V was cut by 3 bases and J by 3 bases, with 11 bases left in between. From germline, CDR1 is GTSNPN and CDR2 SVGIG (reference sequence). CDR3 in DNA: TGTGCCTGGAGGCTAACTCGTTACACCGGGGAGCTGTTTTTT. This encodes CAWRLTRYTGELFF. Full variable domain (remainder filled in from reference TRBV30 and TRBJ2-2): SQTIHQWPATLVQPVGSPLSLECTVEGTSNPNLYWYRQAAGRGLQLLFYSVGIGQISSEVPQNLSASRPQDRQFILSSKKLLLSDSGFYLCAWRLTRYTGELFFGEGSRLTVL.

The genes are TRBV27 and TRBJ1-5, with D possibly TRBD1 on 5 matching bases. V lost 11 bases to trimming and J lost 5 bases, with 13 bases between them. CDR1 is MNHEY and CDR2 is SMNVEV in the germline V gene (reference sequence). The CDR3 consists of 12 residues. The CDR3 DNA sequence: TGTGCCGCGGGGGACCGACATCAGCCCCAGCATTTT. Residues: CAAGDRHQPQHF.

V and J are TRBV5-1 and TRBJ2-7, with a tentative D call TRBD1 (8 bases). V was clipped by 0 bases and J by 7 bases, with 20 bases between them. The CDR3 consists of 16 residues. Germline V lookup: CDR1 SGHRS, CDR2 YFSETQ. The CDR3 DNA follows: TGCGCCAGCAGCTTGGATCCGGGGGGACAGGCGGGTGAGCAGTACTTC. It encodes CASSLDPGGQAGEQYF.

The J gene is TRBJ1-2, the V gene TRBV5-6; no reliable D call. The germline V and J ends were trimmed by 2 bases and 8 bases, with 10 bases remaining between them. Germline V gives CDR1 SGHDT, CDR2 YYEEEE. The CDR3 has 12 residues. For the CDR3, the DNA is TGTGCCAGCAGCTTTGGTCAGGCGGGCTACACCTTC. Its protein is CASSFGQAGYTF.

The chain has TRBV30 and TRBJ2-7; 11 nucleotides agree with TRBD1. Germline V CDR1 and CDR2: GTSNPN, SVGIG (reference sequence). After removal of 1 base from V and 2 bases from J, the junction contained 4 bases not matched to a gene. This CDR3 is built from 15 residues. The chain's CDR3 is CAWSGGQGGPYEQYF. CDR3 DNA sequence: TGTGCCTGGAGTGGGGGACAGGGGGGCCCCTACGAGCAGTACTTC.

This rearrangement joins TRBV6-5 to TRBJ2-4; 8 nucleotides agree with TRBD1. In germline, CDR1 is MNHEY, CDR2 SVGAGI. Trimming removed 4 bases from V and 4 bases from J; junction bases left unmatched: 9. This CDR3 contains 16 residues. CDR3 loop: CASSFRTGIIKNIQYF. The CDR3 DNA follows: TGTGCCAGCAGTTTTAGGACAGGGATTATTAAAAACATTCAGTACTTC.

This clone was observed once. This chain uses TRBV30 with TRBJ1-4, with D tentatively TRBD1 (5 bases). The CDR3 totals 13 residues. Germline V CDR1 and CDR2: GTSNPN, SVGIG (reference sequence). V was clipped by 0 bases and J by 10 bases, with 12 bases between them. As DNA, the CDR3 is TGTGCCTGGAGTGTAGGGGCCACCTCAAAACTGTTTTTT. Amino acids: CAWSVGATSKLFF.

The chain links TRBV9 to TRBJ2-3; D unresolved. The V end lost 6 bases, the J end lost 6 bases, and 14 bases lay between the germline ends. CDR1 is SGDLS and CDR2 is YYNGEE in the germline V gene. The length of the CDR3 is 13 residues. The CDR3, as DNA: TGTGCCAGCAATAATAGCCCCTCGGATACGCAGTATTTT. The encoded protein is CASNNSPSDTQYF.

This clone was seen a few times. This chain connects TRBV14 to TRBJ2-7; D is possibly TRBD2 (5 bases). Per the germline V gene, CDR1 is SGHDN and CDR2 is FVKESK. The CDR3 loop spans 13 amino acids. Trimming left V 1 base short and J 6 bases short, with 10 bases between. This CDR3 is CASSQVPGVEQYF. The CDR3 region has the DNA TGTGCCAGCAGCCAAGTTCCCGGGGTCGAGCAGTACTTC.

The chain combines TRBV6-6 with TRBJ2-3; the D gene is possibly TRBD1 (6 bases). The ends were cut back, 2 bases at V and 2 bases at J, with 11 bases in the middle. The germline gives CDR1 MNHNY, CDR2 SVGAGI (reference sequence). The CDR3 sequence is 15 residues long. Written as DNA, the CDR3 is TGTGCCAGCAGTTACCTTGGACAGTACACAGATACGCAGTATTTT. Translation gives CASSYLGQYTDTQYF.

J is TRBJ1-1 and V is TRBV14; D possibly corresponds to TRBD1 (6 bases). This CDR3 spans 17 amino acids. Germline V gene sequence: CDR1 SGHDN, CDR2 FVKESK. V was shortened by 4 bases and J by 5 bases, with 23 bases between the two germline ends. The chain's CDR3 is CASSPLGKSGVRTEAFF. For the CDR3, the DNA is TGTGCCAGCAGCCCCTTGGGCAAGTCAGGGGTAAGGACTGAAGCTTTCTTT.

This clone has a handful of counts. This chain uses TRBV14 with TRBJ2-1, with D possibly TRBD2 on 6 matching bases. Between the trimmed V and J ends, which lost 1 base and 14 bases, there was a span of 12 bases. Germline V CDR1 and CDR2: SGHDN, FVKESK. The CDR3 covers 12 residues. CDR3 nucleotides: TGTGCCAGCAGCCAAGGTTTCGGGAGAGAGTTCTTC. Translation gives CASSQGFGREFF.